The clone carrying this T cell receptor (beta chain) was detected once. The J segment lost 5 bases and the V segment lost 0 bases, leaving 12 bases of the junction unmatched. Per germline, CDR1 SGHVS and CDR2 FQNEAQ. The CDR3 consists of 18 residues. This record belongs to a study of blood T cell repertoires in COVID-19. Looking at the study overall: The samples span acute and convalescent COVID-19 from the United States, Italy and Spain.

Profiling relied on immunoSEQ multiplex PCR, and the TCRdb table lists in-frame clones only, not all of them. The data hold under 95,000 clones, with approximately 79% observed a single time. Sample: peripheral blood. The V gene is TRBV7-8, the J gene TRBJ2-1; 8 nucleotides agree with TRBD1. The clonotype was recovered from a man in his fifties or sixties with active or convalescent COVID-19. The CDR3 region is CASSLARDRPGVDNEQFF. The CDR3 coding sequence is TGTGCCAGCAGCTTAGCTAGGGACAGGCCAGGGGTTGACAATGAGCAGTTCTTC.